This is a list of T cell receptor beta chains from one sample in a study of cytomegalovirus exposure and HLA in healthy donors. Sequencing was performed with immunoSEQ multiplex PCR; in TCRdb, only in-frame clones are kept and a portion is missing. The table records about 140,000 clones, roughly 73% of them present only once. Sequencing input: PBMCs. Every receptor here comes from a man between 35 and 55 years old in good health and CMV-seronegative. Each CDR3 is given with its conserved first and last residue. D genes are given only for firm matches. Clone sizes are given selectively: once, few, many, or a class where the clone is expanded.

J: TRBJ2-7
length: 15
size: NA
D: NA
V: TRBV19
DNA: TGTGCCAGTAGTATAGAGCCGGGAGCCTACAACGAGCAGTACTTC
CDR3: CASSIEPGAYNEQYF

J: TRBJ1-3
length: 16
size: NA
D: TRBD1
V: TRBV30
DNA: TGTGCCTGGAGTGTGCGCCAGGGGGGCAGAGGAAACACCATATATTTT
CDR3: CAWSVRQGGRGNTIYF

J: TRBJ2-5
length: 14
size: NA
D: TRBD1
V: TRBV5-1
DNA: TGCGCCAGTGCAACGACAGGGTTGGTAGAGACCCAGTACTTC
CDR3: CASATTGLVETQYF

J: TRBJ1-4
length: 15
size: few
D: TRBD1
V: TRBV6-6
DNA: TGTGCCAGCAGTTTGGGCTCAGGGGGCGCGGAAAAACTGTTTTTT
CDR3: CASSLGSGGAEKLFF

J: TRBJ1-1
length: 15
size: NA
D: NA
V: TRBV7-9
DNA: TGTGCCAGCAGCTCCCCCCAGGGAAGGTTCGCTGAAGCTTTCTTT
CDR3: CASSSPQGRFAEAFF

J: TRBJ2-6
length: 17
size: NA
D: NA
V: TRBV7-9
DNA: TGTGCCAGCAGCCTCCTTGACAGGAGCGCTGGGGCCAACGTCCTGACTTTC
CDR3: CASSLLDRSAGANVLTF

J: TRBJ2-6
length: 15
size: NA
D: NA
V: TRBV11-2
DNA: TGTGCCAGCAGCTTAGGGGGCTATGGGGCCAACGTCCTGACTTTC
CDR3: CASSLGGYGANVLTF

J: TRBJ1-1
length: 15
size: NA
D: NA
V: TRBV18
DNA: TGTGCCAGCTCCCCCTGGGCAGGAGGGGAGACTGAAGCTTTCTTT
CDR3: CASSPWAGGETEAFF

J: TRBJ2-7
length: 12
size: NA
D: NA
V: TRBV5-1
DNA: TGCGCCAGCAGCCAGGACTTATACGAGCAGTACTTC
CDR3: CASSQDLYEQYF

J: TRBJ2-5
length: 14
size: once
D: TRBD2
V: TRBV7-9
DNA: TGTGCCAGCAGCTTTTACGGGAGGGAAGAGACCCAGTACTTC
CDR3: CASSFYGREETQYF

J: TRBJ2-7
length: 15
size: NA
D: TRBD2
V: TRBV7-3
DNA: TGTGCCAGCAGCTTAGCGGGGGGCCCTCTCTACGAGCAGTACTTC
CDR3: CASSLAGGPLYEQYF

J: TRBJ1-2
length: 14
size: NA
D: NA
V: TRBV19
DNA: TGTGCCAGTAGTATTGCAGGGGAAATCTATGGCTACACCTTC
CDR3: CASSIAGEIYGYTF

J: TRBJ1-5
length: 16
size: NA
D: TRBD1
V: TRBV4-1
DNA: TGCGCCAGCAGCCGATCATCGACAGGGCGCAATCAGCCCCAGCATTTT
CDR3: CASSRSSTGRNQPQHF

J: TRBJ1-5
length: 12
size: NA
D: NA
V: TRBV28
DNA: TGTGCCAGCAGTCCCCCAGGGCAGCCCCAGCATTTT
CDR3: CASSPPGQPQHF

J: TRBJ1-1
length: 14
size: few
D: NA
V: TRBV2
DNA: TGTGCCAGCAGTGTGGGGCAGGGCCTCACTGAAGCTTTCTTT
CDR3: CASSVGQGLTEAFF

J: TRBJ2-7
length: 15
size: NA
D: NA
V: TRBV9
DNA: TGTGCCAGCAGCACCACCGGGACACCGATCTACGGGCAGTACTTC
CDR3: CASSTTGTPIYGQYF

J: TRBJ1-2
length: 13
size: NA
D: NA
V: TRBV4-2
DNA: TGTGCCAGCAGCCAACCAGAAAACTATGGCTACACCTTC
CDR3: CASSQPENYGYTF

J: TRBJ2-5
length: 17
size: NA
D: TRBD2
V: TRBV27
DNA: TGTGCCAGCAGTTCCCATCCGGGACTAGTGGGGAGTGAGACCCAGTACTTC
CDR3: CASSSHPGLVGSETQYF

J: TRBJ2-7
length: 14
size: once
D: NA
V: TRBV5-1
DNA: TGCGCCAGCAGCTGGGAGGGGGGGTTCGGCGAGCAGTACTTC
CDR3: CASSWEGGFGEQYF

J: TRBJ1-2
length: 14
size: few
D: NA
V: TRBV28
DNA: TGTGCCAGCAGACCGACAGTTTCCTCCTATGGCTACACCTTC
CDR3: CASRPTVSSYGYTF

J: TRBJ1-5
length: 17
size: NA
D: NA
V: TRBV19
DNA: TGTGCCAGTAGTCTTACAGGGACCCCTTATAGCAATCAGCCCCAGCATTTT
CDR3: CASSLTGTPYSNQPQHF

J: TRBJ2-7
length: 16
size: NA
D: NA
V: TRBV11-2
DNA: TGTGCCAGCAGCTTAGCCAACCCTCCCGGGAACCGCGAGCAGTACTTC
CDR3: CASSLANPPGNREQYF

J: TRBJ1-6
length: 18
size: once
D: TRBD1
V: TRBV9
DNA: TGTGCCAGCAGCGTAATAGGGACAGGGGGCCCCTATAATTCACCCCTCCACTTT
CDR3: CASSVIGTGGPYNSPLHF

J: TRBJ1-1
length: 15
size: few
D: TRBD1
V: TRBV7-9
DNA: TGTGCCAGCAGCCCACCGGGACAGCTGAACACTGAAGCTTTCTTT
CDR3: CASSPPGQLNTEAFF